These T cell receptor beta chains were read from a single sample in a study of PD-1 blockade in mismatch repair-deficient tumors. The antigens for these receptors are not known. The repertoire was sequenced with immunoSEQ multiplex PCR; TCRdb's copy has only in-frame clones and lacks some. Of just under 10,000 clones listed, more than 75% were seen once; the top ten hold around 23%. The material was cells cultured in vitro, obtained from a patient treated with pembrolizumab. These receptors originate from an adult with mismatch repair-deficient cancer. Each CDR3 is given with its conserved first and last residue. The D gene is left open where the match is weak. Where a row states a size, it is once, few, many or the class of an expanded clone; other rows omit it.

TGTGCCAGCAGTAAACTGACGGAGCAGTTCTTC | CASSKLTEQFF | . | TRBJ2-1 | 11 | TRBV6-5 | .
TGTGCCAGCTATGCAGGGTCCGGGGCCAACGTCCTGACTTTC | CASYAGSGANVLTF | . | TRBJ2-6 | 14 | TRBV6-5 | .
TGTGCCAGCAGCTGGTCAGGGGCAAACACTGAAGCTTTCTTT | CASSWSGANTEAFF | . | TRBJ1-1 | 14 | TRBV11-3 | few
TGTGCCAGCATCTTAGGACAGGGGGCCCGGGAGCAGTACTTC | CASILGQGAREQYF | TRBD1 | TRBJ2-7 | 14 | TRBV28 | .
TGTGCCAGTAGGGCGAGCTCCTACAATGAGCAGTTCTTC | CASRASSYNEQFF | . | TRBJ2-1 | 13 | TRBV19 | .
TGTGCCAGCAGCCCGAGGGCGGGGTCCGGGGCCAACGTCCTGACTTTC | CASSPRAGSGANVLTF | . | TRBJ2-6 | 16 | TRBV7-2 | .
TGTGCCAGCAGCTTAGAACGGGAGGGCCTCGAGACCCAGTACTTC | CASSLEREGLETQYF | TRBD2 | TRBJ2-5 | 15 | TRBV11-2 | .
TGTGCCAGCAGTTTTGCTTCCTACGAGCAGTACTTC | CASSFASYEQYF | . | TRBJ2-7 | 12 | TRBV28 | .
TGTGCCAGCAGCCAAGAGGCCTCACGACTAGCGGGAGGGTACAATGAGCAGTTCTTC | CASSQEASRLAGGYNEQFF | TRBD2 | TRBJ2-1 | 19 | TRBV4-2 | once
TGTGCCAGCAGTTTTATCTCTATCCTAGATTCGGCCGGGGAGCTGTTTTTT | CASSFISILDSAGELFF | . | TRBJ2-2 | 17 | TRBV28 | .
TGTGCCAGCAGCTTAACCCAGGGGTTAGCAAACACCATATATTTT | CASSLTQGLANTIYF | . | TRBJ1-3 | 15 | TRBV7-9 | few
TGCGCCAGCAGCTCCGGGGGCAGTATGAACACTGAAGCTTTCTTT | CASSSGGSMNTEAFF | . | TRBJ1-1 | 15 | TRBV5-1 | .
TGTGCCAGTAGTCCATATATATTGTGGGAAGGAACCAACACTGAAGCTTTCTTT | CASSPYILWEGTNTEAFF | . | TRBJ1-1 | 18 | TRBV19 | .
TGTGCCAGTAGTATGAGGGGGAACCAAGAGACCCAGTACTTC | CASSMRGNQETQYF | . | TRBJ2-5 | 14 | TRBV19 | .
TGTGCCAGCAGTTTCCGGGACAGGGAGGAATACGAGCAGTACTTC | CASSFRDREEYEQYF | TRBD1 | TRBJ2-7 | 15 | TRBV28 | .
TGCGCCAGCAGTGAACCGGGATCGGAGGTTACGCAGTATTTT | CASSEPGSEVTQYF | . | TRBJ2-3 | 14 | TRBV10-1 | .
TGTGCCAGCAGTTATTCTAGCGATCTAGCCAAAAACATTCAGTACTTC | CASSYSSDLAKNIQYF | . | TRBJ2-4 | 16 | TRBV6-5 | .
TGTGCCAGCAGCCTGGGCCCTCGGGACGAGCAGTACTTC | CASSLGPRDEQYF | . | TRBJ2-7 | 13 | TRBV5-8 | once
TGTGCCAGCAGCTTAGTAGGGACGGAGGTGCAAGCTTTCTTT | CASSLVGTEVQAFF | . | TRBJ1-1 | 14 | TRBV7-9 | .
TGTGCCAGCAGCGTAAGGGGAGCCAACACCGGGGAGCTGTTTTTT | CASSVRGANTGELFF | . | TRBJ2-2 | 15 | TRBV9 | once
TGTGCCACCAGCAGAGTCCCCCGGACTAGCGGGAGTACAGATACGCAGTATTTT | CATSRVPRTSGSTDTQYF | TRBD2 | TRBJ2-3 | 18 | TRBV15 | .
TGTGCCAGCAGCTCCCAGGACCTTTACGAGCAGTACTTC | CASSSQDLYEQYF | . | TRBJ2-7 | 13 | TRBV13 | .
TGTGCCAGCAGCAGGGACAGAGGATACGAGCAGTACTTC | CASSRDRGYEQYF | TRBD1 | TRBJ2-7 | 13 | TRBV11-3 | .
TGTGCCAGCAGCGGAGGGGGACAGGGGTACGAGCAGTACTTC | CASSGGGQGYEQYF | TRBD1 | TRBJ2-7 | 14 | TRBV9 | .
TGTGCCAGCAGTACGGGGGGAGCGGGGGGAGATACGCAGTATTTT | CASSTGGAGGDTQYF | TRBD2 | TRBJ2-3 | 15 | TRBV7-7 | .
TGTGCCAGCAGCGCACAGGGGCGGGCAACTAATGAAAAACTGTTTTTT | CASSAQGRATNEKLFF | TRBD1 | TRBJ1-4 | 16 | TRBV7-9 | .
TGCGCCAGCAGCTTGGGGACCCTTAACTCTTACAATGAGCAGTTCTTC | CASSLGTLNSYNEQFF | . | TRBJ2-1 | 16 | TRBV5-1 | .
TGTGCCAGCAGTGGACCTAATCAGCCCCAGCATTTT | CASSGPNQPQHF | . | TRBJ1-5 | 12 | TRBV25-1 | .
TGTGCCAGCTCATCGGGGGGCTCCTACTACGAGCAGTACTTC | CASSSGGSYYEQYF | . | TRBJ2-7 | 14 | TRBV28 | .
TGCGCCAGCAGCCAAGGACAGGGGGCCTCACCCCTCCACTTT | CASSQGQGASPLHF | TRBD1 | TRBJ1-6 | 14 | TRBV5-1 | .
TGTGCCAGTAGTATGGATCTGTGGGGTCTCCCCTACGAGCAGTACTTC | CASSMDLWGLPYEQYF | . | TRBJ2-7 | 16 | TRBV19 | .
TGTGCCAGCAGTGGAGGAGTGAATTCTGGAAACACCATATATTTT | CASSGGVNSGNTIYF | . | TRBJ1-3 | 15 | TRBV2 | .
TGTGCCTGGAGTGCACAGGGAATTGGGGGCTACACCTTC | CAWSAQGIGGYTF | . | TRBJ1-2 | 13 | TRBV30 | once
TGTGCCGGCGGAGTAATGGGCTATGGCTACACCTTC | CAGGVMGYGYTF | . | TRBJ1-2 | 12 | TRBV28 | .
TGTGCCAGCAGTTACTCGGGGGGGGCCTGGGAGCAGTACTTC | CASSYSGGAWEQYF | . | TRBJ2-7 | 14 | TRBV6-5 | .
TGTGCCAGCCTACGAGGGGGGTCGGCAGAGCAGTACTTC | CASLRGGSAEQYF | . | TRBJ2-7 | 13 | TRBV28 | .
TGTGCCAGCAGTCATCCGGGACAGGGGGGCTACGAGCAGTACTTC | CASSHPGQGGYEQYF | TRBD1 | TRBJ2-7 | 15 | TRBV6-5 | .
TGTGCCAGCAGCTCCGGGACAGGGAACACCGGGGAGCTGTTTTTT | CASSSGTGNTGELFF | TRBD1 | TRBJ2-2 | 15 | TRBV5-4 | .
TGCGCCAGCAGCCAGGCGACAGGACCGAGGCAGCCCCAGCATTTT | CASSQATGPRQPQHF | . | TRBJ1-5 | 15 | TRBV4-1 | .
TGTGCCAGCAGCTTATTGGATCGAGGGGACTATACACAAGAGACCCAGTACTTC | CASSLLDRGDYTQETQYF | TRBD2 | TRBJ2-5 | 18 | TRBV7-9 | .
TGTGCCAGCAGTGACACGGGACAGGGAGTTCGAGGCTACACCTTC | CASSDTGQGVRGYTF | TRBD1 | TRBJ1-2 | 15 | TRBV6-4 | .
TGTGCAATTACAGGGGGTAGTCAAGAGACCCAGTACTTC | CAITGGSQETQYF | TRBD1 | TRBJ2-5 | 13 | TRBV7-9 | few
TGCAGTGCCGGCGGGCCCTACGAGCAGTACTTC | CSAGGPYEQYF | . | TRBJ2-7 | 11 | TRBV20-1 | .
TGTGCCAGCAGAAGCTTAGCGGAGAACCAAGAGACCCAGTACTTC | CASRSLAENQETQYF | . | TRBJ2-5 | 15 | TRBV6-1 | .
TGTGCCAGCAGCGTAGGGGACGAGCAGTACTTC | CASSVGDEQYF | . | TRBJ2-7 | 11 | TRBV9 | .
TGTGCCAGCAGCGCGGACGCAACCAGCTCCTACAATGAGCAGTTCTTC | CASSADATSSYNEQFF | . | TRBJ2-1 | 16 | TRBV11-3 | .
TGTGCCAGCAAACCCTACCGAGGAGGGGGTCCATACTCTGGGGCCAACGTCCTGACTTTC | CASKPYRGGGPYSGANVLTF | . | TRBJ2-6 | 20 | TRBV28 | .
TGTGCCAGCAGTATGGGGGGTTGGGCACAGCCCCAGCATTTT | CASSMGGWAQPQHF | . | TRBJ1-5 | 14 | TRBV28 | once